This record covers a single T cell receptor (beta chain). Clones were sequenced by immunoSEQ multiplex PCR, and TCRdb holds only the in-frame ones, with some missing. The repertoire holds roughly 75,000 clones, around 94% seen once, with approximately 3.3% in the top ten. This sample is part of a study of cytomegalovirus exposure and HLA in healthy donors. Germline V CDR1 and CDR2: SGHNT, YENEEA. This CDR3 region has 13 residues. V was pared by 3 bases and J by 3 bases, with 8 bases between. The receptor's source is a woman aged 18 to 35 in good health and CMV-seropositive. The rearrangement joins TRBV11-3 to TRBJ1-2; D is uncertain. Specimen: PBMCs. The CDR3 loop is CASSLEQYYGYTF. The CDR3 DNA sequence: TGTGCCAGCAGCTTGGAACAGTACTATGGCTACACCTTC.